Following are 15 T cell receptor beta chains from one sample sequenced in a study of blood T cell repertoires in COVID-19. Clones were sequenced by immunoSEQ multiplex PCR, and TCRdb holds only the in-frame ones, with some missing. The table includes approximately 170,000 clones, approximately 93% detected once. The sequenced sample consisted of peripheral blood. Receptors originate from a woman in her sixties or seventies with COVID-19, enrolled during active disease.

The rearrangement links TRBV5-6 to TRBJ1-5; 9 nucleotides line up with TRBD1. The V and J ends lost 0 bases and 3 bases, in that order; junction bases with no gene match: 4. In germline, CDR1 is SGHDT, CDR2 YYEEEE. The CDR3 runs 16 residues. CDR3 nucleotides: TGTGCCAGCAGCTTGGCCTGGACAGGGGACAATCAGCCCCAGCATTTT. Translated: CASSLAWTGDNQPQHF.

This clone was detected only once. The chain is built from TRBV19 and TRBJ1-6; D perhaps matches TRBD1 (5 bases). This CDR3 region has 15 residues. V gave up 8 bases and J gave up 9 bases, with 20 bases separating them. Germline CDR1 and CDR2: LNHDA and SQIVND (reference sequence). The CDR3 here is CASGGAHGESSPLHF. The CDR3, as DNA: TGTGCCAGTGGAGGGGCCCACGGGGAGAGTTCACCCCTCCACTTT.

This clone was seen a handful of times. The chain has TRBV7-2 and TRBJ2-7; 7 bases map to TRBD1. J lost 6 bases, V lost 2 bases, and 1 base had no gene match. Germline V gene lookup returns CDR1 SGHTA and CDR2 FQGNSA. The CDR3 length is 12 residues. The CDR3 here is CASSLTGAEQYF. The DNA for the CDR3 is TGTGCCAGCAGCTTAACAGGGGCCGAGCAGTACTTC.

Notes on this clone: At one boundary the junction diverges from the germline segment, which might be a read error. The chain links TRBV29-1 to TRBJ1-1; the match to TRBD1 covers 10 bases. Germline CDR1 is SQVTM and CDR2 is ANQGSEA. The CDR3 has 16 residues. The CDR3: CSVAGQGVIMNIEAFF. DNA for the CDR3: TGCAGCGTTGCCGGACAGGGGGTGATCATGAACATTGAAGCTTTCTTT.

CDR3 sequence reads: CASNRDRGGNNQPQHF. In DNA, the CDR3 is TGTGCCAGTAACCGGGACAGGGGAGGTAACAATCAGCCCCAGCATTTT. The chain employs TRBV19 and TRBJ1-5; 10 bases map to TRBD1. The ends lost 7 bases at V and 3 bases at J; junction bases unmatched: 9. The germline CDR1 and CDR2 sequences are LNHDA and SQIVND (reference sequence). The CDR3 spans 16 residues.

This chain uses TRBV19 with TRBJ1-6, with D unresolved. V shed 4 bases and J shed 10 bases, with 14 bases lying between them. Germline V gene data show CDR1 as LNHDA and CDR2 as SQIVND (reference sequence). This CDR3 is 14 amino acids long. The CDR3 spells CASSTLRVSSPLHF. The CDR3 DNA reads as TGTGCCAGTAGTACCCTTCGTGTATCCTCACCCCTCCACTTT.

A single count supports this clone. The CDR3 DNA reads TGTGCCAGCAGCCAAGTAGCGGGTACCTACGAGCAGTACTTC. Translation gives CASSQVAGTYEQYF. This chain joins TRBV3-1 (or the pseudogene TRBV3-2) and TRBJ2-7; 7 bases agree with TRBD2. Germline V lookup: CDR1 LGHDT, CDR2 YNNKEL (reference sequence). The CDR3 is made up of 14 amino acids. V gave up 1 base and J gave up 2 bases; unmatched junction bases: 2.

The chain has TRBV5-4 and TRBJ1-5; D is possibly TRBD1 (5 bases). V lost 4 bases to trimming and J lost 1 base, with 15 bases between them. Germline loops: CDR1 SGHNT, CDR2 YYREEE (reference sequence). The CDR3 consists of 16 residues. CDR3 sequence: CASSIQGLGSNQPQHF. CDR3 nucleotide sequence: TGTGCCAGCAGCATCCAGGGTCTGGGGAGCAATCAGCCCCAGCATTTT.

The chain couples TRBV10-3 to TRBJ2-7, with 9 positions matching TRBD1. This CDR3 is built from 15 residues. The V segment lost 7 bases and the J segment 0 bases; nucleotides outside the gene matches: 7. Germline CDR1 is ENHRY and CDR2 is SYGVKD. The CDR3 DNA reads TGTGCCATCAATATGGACAGGGGAAGCTCCTACGAGCAGTACTTC. Its translation is CAINMDRGSSYEQYF.

The chain carries TRBV16 and TRBJ1-1, with D maybe TRBD1 (5 bases). The CDR3 spans 15 residues. Trimming pared 2 bases from V and 2 bases from J, leaving 12 bases between. CDR1 is KGHSY and CDR2 is FQNENV in the germline V gene. In nucleotides, the CDR3 is TGTGCCAGCAGCCAAAGGGGCAGAGCTAACACTGAAGCTTTCTTT. Its translation is CASSQRGRANTEAFF.

The chain carries TRBV7-2 and TRBJ2-1, with D maybe TRBD1 (6 bases). Deletions cut 0 bases from V and 3 bases from J, with 6 bases between. CDR3 length equals 14 residues. Germline CDR1 reads SGHTA; CDR2 reads FQGNSA. CDR3 amino acids: CASSLADSYNEQFF. As DNA, the CDR3 is TGTGCCAGCAGCTTAGCGGACAGCTACAATGAGCAGTTCTTC.

The gene calls are TRBV7-3 and TRBJ2-5; perhaps TRBD1 as D (5 bases). Germline V gene data show CDR1 as SGHTA and CDR2 as FQGTGA. V lost 1 base and J lost 2, with 11 bases in between. The CDR3 has 15 amino acids. The CDR3 bases are TGTGCCAGCAGCTTAAGGGGCGCGGCACAAGAGACCCAGTACTTC. It encodes CASSLRGAAQETQYF.

This sequence joins TRBV5-8 and TRBJ1-5; TRBD1 matches 9 bases. Germline CDR1 SGHTS, CDR2 YDEGEE. This CDR3 comprises 15 residues. V dropped 4 bases and J dropped 5; count of bases not matched to a gene: 7. The CDR3 coding sequence is TGTGCCAGCAGCCTTCCGGGACAGGGATATCAGCCCCAGCATTTT. Amino acids: CASSLPGQGYQPQHF.

The chain uses TRBV18 and TRBJ1-6; 8 bases are shared with TRBD1. Looked up from germline, CDR1 is KGHSH and CDR2 is LQKENI. The CDR3 spans 16 residues. J gave up 2 bases and V 5 bases, and 5 bases lay outside the gene matches. The CDR3 region is CASSIQGGAYNSPLHF. CDR3 bases: TGTGCCAGCTCAATACAGGGGGGAGCCTATAATTCACCCCTCCACTTT.

V and J are TRBV12-3 or TRBV12-4 and TRBJ1-1, with D tentatively TRBD1 (5 bases). V lost 5 bases and J lost 3, with 10 bases in between. The CDR3 is 13 residues long. CDR3 sequence: CASSTGPDTEAFF. The DNA for the CDR3 is TGTGCCAGCAGTACAGGCCCCGACACTGAAGCTTTCTTT.